Following are 32 T cell receptor beta chains from one sample sequenced in a study of T-cell reconstitution after alpha-beta-depleted transplantation in children. Unique molecular identifiers were incorporated during preparation of the TCRbeta library. TCRdb recomputed calls from the PCR reads with MiXCR, one row per CDR3 protein. This table has about 190,000 distinct CDR3 sequences, 6.5% to 7.5% appearing once. Sequenced material: PBMCs from the stem cell graft donor, taken from the stem cell graft. These receptors were collected from a human donor who donated a stem cell graft to a child with Wiskott-Aldrich syndrome.

The chain is built from TRBV5-1 and TRBJ2-6; 11 bases are shared with TRBD1. V lost 1 base, J lost 4 bases, and 7 bases stayed unmatched. The length of the CDR3 is 18 residues. In germline, CDR1 is SGHRS, CDR2 YFSETQ. The CDR3 is CASSLYGQGAVGANVLTF. The DNA for the CDR3 is TGCGCCAGCAGCTTGTACGGACAGGGGGCGGTAGGGGCCAACGTCCTGACTTTC. Complete variable domain (other parts from reference TRBV5-1 and TRBJ2-6): KAGVTQTPRYLIKTRGQQVTLSCSPISGHRSVSWYQQTPGQGLQFLFEYFSETQRNKGNFPGRFSGRQFSNSRSEMNVSTLELGDSALYLCASSLYGQGAVGANVLTFGAGSRLTVL.

This clonotype was observed a few times. This sequence joins TRBV6-2 or TRBV6-3 and TRBJ2-1; possibly TRBD2 for D (6 bases). Trimming cost V 6 bases and J 12 bases, with 15 bases left between them. CDR1 is MNHEY and CDR2 is SVGEGT in the germline V gene. This CDR3 is built from 12 residues. The CDR3 bases are TGTGCCAGCAGGGGACCCTGGCGGGGGCAGTTCTTC. Protein sequence: CASRGPWRGQFF.

This clonotype was counted ten times or more. The rearrangement uses TRBV7-9 and TRBJ2-1; a possible D gene is TRBD1 (7 bases). The length of the CDR3 is 14 residues. V was trimmed by 8 bases and J by 3 bases, leaving 14 bases between them. Germline lookup yields CDR1 SEHNR and CDR2 FQNEAQ (reference sequence). The chain's CDR3 is CASSPGGGYNEQFF. Here the CDR3 DNA reads TGTGCCAGCTCTCCAGGGGGAGGCTACAATGAGCAGTTCTTC.

This clonotype was seen ten or more times. The DNA for the CDR3 is TGTGCCAGCAGTTATTTCGGGACAGGGTCTAATGAGCAGTTCTTC. Translating gives CASSYFGTGSNEQFF. This rearrangement joins TRBV6-5 to TRBJ2-1; 9 bases fit TRBD1. The CDR3 extends over 15 amino acids. Germline V gene sequence: CDR1 MNHEY, CDR2 SVGAGI. Losses at the gene ends were 3 bases for V and 7 bases for J; bases not matched to a gene: 7.

The sample holds many counts of this clonotype. The chain uses TRBV6-1 and TRBJ2-1; 13 bases are shared with TRBD2. The CDR3 is 15 amino acids. CDR1 and CDR2 from the germline V gene are MNHNS and SASEGT. Trimming at V came to 7 bases and at J to 7 bases, leaving 7 bases not matched to a gene. CDR3 region: CASKIGTSGTNEQFF. The CDR3 nucleotides are TGTGCCAGCAAAATAGGGACTAGCGGGACTAATGAGCAGTTCTTC.

This clonotype was observed at least ten times. The CDR3 bases are TGCAGTGCTAGAGGCGGATTTTGGCAGTTCTTC. Its translation is CSARGGFWQFF. This chain links TRBV20-1 with TRBJ2-1; no reliable D call. Germline V gene lookup returns CDR1 DFQATT and CDR2 SNEGSKA (reference sequence). V lost 1 base, J lost 12 bases, and 10 bases lay in between. The CDR3 runs 11 residues.

This clonotype was seen repeatedly, ten times or more. The chain uses TRBV29-1 and TRBJ2-2; 9 bases align to TRBD1. The V segment lost 8 bases and the J segment 1 base; nucleotides outside the gene matches: 11. This CDR3 has 16 amino acids. Germline V gene data show CDR1 as SQVTM and CDR2 as ANQGSEA. CDR3 coding DNA: TGCAGCATTTTGACACCGGGACAGGGGAACACCGGGGAGCTGTTTTTT. It specifies CSILTPGQGNTGELFF.

This clonotype has only a few counts. The J gene is TRBJ2-5, the V gene TRBV20-1; D uncertain. The CDR3 covers 12 residues. The germline V gene encodes CDR1 DFQATT and CDR2 SNEGSKA (reference sequence). The germline V and J ends were trimmed by 1 base and 5 bases, with 8 bases remaining between them. CDR3 loop: CSARAGTETQYF. The CDR3 region has the DNA TGCAGTGCTAGAGCGGGCACGGAGACCCAGTACTTC.

This clonotype was observed many times. The J gene is TRBJ1-6, the V gene TRBV6-1; no firm D call. Trimming removed 2 bases at V and 7 bases at J, with 12 bases between. The CDR3 has 15 residues. Germline CDR1 MNHNS, CDR2 SASEGT. Written as DNA, the CDR3 is TGTGCCAGCAGTGAAATGGCGGAAAGGAATTCACCCCTCCACTTT. This gives the protein CASSEMAERNSPLHF.

This clonotype came up many times. The chain carries TRBV4-2 and TRBJ2-1; D possibly corresponds to TRBD2 (5 bases). With 0 bases removed from V and 2 bases from J, the gap between germline ends came to 8 bases. The CDR3 covers 15 residues. CDR1 and CDR2 from the germline V gene are LGHNA and YNFKEQ. CDR3 bases: TGTGCCAGCAGCCAAGAACGCGGGCCCTACAATGAGCAGTTCTTC. This sequence encodes CASSQERGPYNEQFF.

This clonotype was counted many times. The J gene is TRBJ2-1, the V gene TRBV20-1, with D uncertain. Trimming cost V 0 bases and J 10 bases, with 13 bases left between them. Germline values: CDR1 DFQATT, CDR2 SNEGSKA (reference sequence). The CDR3 totals 13 residues. The chain's CDR3 is CSARELLPSEQFF. In DNA form, the CDR3 reads TGCAGTGCTAGAGAACTCCTTCCCTCGGAGCAGTTCTTC.

This clonotype was counted only a few times. This rearrangement joins TRBV28 to TRBJ2-3; D possibly matches TRBD1 or TRBD2 (6 bases each). Germline V gene sequence: CDR1 MDHEN, CDR2 SYDVKM. This CDR3 has 12 residues. V gave up 6 bases and J gave up 4 bases, with 8 bases separating them. CDR3 nucleotide sequence: TGTGCCAGCAGGGGGGGCCCAGATACGCAGTATTTT. It translates to CASRGGPDTQYF.

This clonotype was detected many times. The CDR3 DNA follows: TGTGCCAGCAGCCAACCCGGGACAGATAACTACGAGCAGTACTTC. Translating gives CASSQPGTDNYEQYF. The chain links TRBV4-2 to TRBJ2-7; TRBD1 matches 7 bases. J lost 3 bases, V lost 2 bases, and 7 bases had no gene match. Germline V gene sequence: CDR1 LGHNA, CDR2 YNFKEQ. The CDR3 extends over 15 amino acids.

This clonotype was seen many times. The chain employs TRBV7-9 and TRBJ2-1; D might be TRBD2 (6 bases). Germline V gene data show CDR1 as SEHNR and CDR2 as FQNEAQ (reference sequence). This CDR3 is built from 19 residues. Trimming removed 5 bases at V and 12 bases at J, with 35 bases between. CDR3 nucleotides: TGTGCCAGCAGCCCTAAGGAGGGCGTCAGACGAAATGCTAGGGTGGTGCAGTTCTTC. It codes for CASSPKEGVRRNARVVQFF. The complete variable domain, with remaining parts taken from reference TRBV7-9 and TRBJ2-1, reads DTGVSQNPRHKITKRGQNVTFRCDPISEHNRLYWYRQTLGQGPEFLTYFQNEAQLEKSRLLSDRFSAERPKGSFSTLEIQRTEQGDSAMYLCASSPKEGVRRNARVVQFFGPGTRLTVL.

This clonotype was found many times. The chain links TRBV6-5 to TRBJ2-3; D ambiguous. V was shortened by 2 bases and J by 5 bases, with 11 bases between the two germline ends. The CDR3 consists of 14 residues. The germline CDR1 and CDR2 sequences are MNHEY and SVGAGI. This chain's CDR3 is CASSYRKALDTQYF. CDR3 coding DNA: TGTGCCAGCAGTTACCGGAAGGCGTTAGATACGCAGTATTTT.

This clonotype was seen many times. This sequence joins TRBV7-9 and TRBJ2-3; no firm D call. Germline loops: CDR1 SEHNR, CDR2 FQNEAQ (reference sequence). This CDR3 has 16 amino acids. Trimming removed 7 bases from V and 0 bases from J, with 17 bases in between. The DNA of the CDR3 is TGTGCCAGCAACATCGCCCCAGACGAAAGCACAGATACGCAGTATTTT. It yields the protein CASNIAPDESTDTQYF.

In its sample, this clonotype was seen many times. The rearrangement uses TRBV12-3 or TRBV12-4 and TRBJ1-2; D unclear. This CDR3 has 12 amino acids. Trimming left V 4 bases short and J 5 bases short, with 8 bases between. This CDR3 is CASSWEYYGYTF. CDR3 nucleotides: TGTGCCAGCAGTTGGGAGTATTATGGCTACACCTTC.

This clonotype was counted a single time. V and J are TRBV30 and TRBJ2-5; D tentatively fits TRBD1 or TRBD2 (6 bases each). The CDR3 loop spans 14 amino acids. V was shortened by 0 bases and J by 4 bases, with 12 bases between the two germline ends. Germline V gene data show CDR1 as GTSNPN and CDR2 as SVGIG (reference sequence). The CDR3 reads CAWSVGGRRETQYF. The CDR3 DNA reads TGTGCCTGGAGTGTTGGGGGGCGTCGAGAGACCCAGTACTTC.

There are many counts of this clonotype. The CDR3 is CASSQGRTGQTEAFF. The CDR3 nucleotides read TGTGCCAGCAGCCAAGGGCGGACAGGGCAAACTGAAGCTTTCTTT. The genes are TRBV14 and TRBJ1-1, with 8 bases lining up with TRBD1. The CDR3 has 15 amino acids. Trimming cost V 1 base and J 5 bases; bases outside gene matches: 6. The germline CDR1 and CDR2 sequences are SGHDN and FVKESK.

This clonotype was observed at least ten times. This sequence joins TRBV28 and TRBJ1-1; 9 nucleotides line up with TRBD1. This CDR3 contains 14 residues. V dropped 7 bases and J dropped 8; count of bases not matched to a gene: 11. Germline-derived CDR1 and CDR2 are MDHEN and SYDVKM. This chain's CDR3 is CASTHDRGFKEAFF. CDR3 DNA: TGTGCCAGCACTCACGACAGGGGGTTTAAGGAAGCTTTCTTT. The entire variable domain, with the rest obtained from reference TRBV28 and TRBJ1-1, is as follows: DVKVTQSSRYLVKRTGEKVFLECVQDMDHENMFWYRQDPGLGLRLIYFSYDVKMKEKGDIPEGYSVSREKKERFSLILESASTNQTSMYLCASTHDRGFKEAFFGQGTRLTVV.

This clonotype was seen repeatedly, ten times or more. This chain joins TRBV20-1 and TRBJ2-3; 11 bases are a match to TRBD2. V was pared by 6 bases and J by 3 bases, with 2 bases of the junction left unmatched. This CDR3 region has 13 residues. The germline V gene has CDR1 DFQATT and CDR2 SNEGSKA (reference sequence). The CDR3, as DNA: TGCAGTGCAAGACTAGCGGGGACAGATACGCAGTATTTT. Its translation is CSARLAGTDTQYF.

The chain couples TRBV2 to TRBJ1-4; the D is unclear. The CDR3 loop spans 14 amino acids. The germline V gene encodes CDR1 SNHLY and CDR2 FYNNEI. Trimming shortened V by 6 bases and J by 7 bases, and 15 bases separated the two germline ends. The CDR3 sequence: CASSPFIGGEKLFF. Here the CDR3 DNA reads TGTGCCAGCAGCCCCTTCATCGGAGGTGAAAAACTGTTTTTT.

This clonotype was observed at least ten times. The gene calls are TRBV29-1 and TRBJ2-7; the match to TRBD1 covers 10 bases. Germline CDR1 and CDR2: SQVTM and ANQGSEA. The V gene end was trimmed by 7 bases and the J gene end by 7 bases; junction bases not matched to a gene: 10. The CDR3 has 13 amino acids. CDR3 bases: TGCAGCGCCCGGGGACAGGGGCTCCCGGAGCAGTACTTC. It yields the protein CSARGQGLPEQYF.

This clonotype was found many times. The chain combines TRBV5-6 with TRBJ2-2; D may be TRBD1 (5 bases). Between the trimmed V and J ends, which lost 3 bases and 0 bases, there was a span of 18 bases. Germline CDR1 and CDR2: SGHDT and YYEEEE. There are 18 residues in the CDR3. CDR3 sequence: CASSSLFLRGSNTGELFF. The CDR3 nucleotides read TGTGCCAGCAGCTCCCTATTCCTTAGGGGATCGAACACCGGGGAGCTGTTTTTT. The full variable domain, completed using reference TRBV5-6 and TRBJ2-2, is DAGVTQSPTHLIKTRGQQVTLRCSPKSGHDTVSWYQQALGQGPQFIFQYYEEEERQRGNFPDRFSGHQFPNYSSELNVNALLLGDSALYLCASSSLFLRGSNTGELFFGEGSRLTVL.

This clonotype has at least ten counts. The chain is built from TRBV5-1 and TRBJ1-1; TRBD1 might be the D (6 bases). CDR1 is SGHRS and CDR2 is YFSETQ in the germline V gene. V shed 5 bases and J shed 1 base, with 9 bases lying between them. This CDR3 is built from 13 residues. The CDR3 coding sequence is TGCGCCAGCAGATTAGGGGGGAACACTGAAGCTTTCTTT. This translates into CASRLGGNTEAFF.

This clonotype was counted at least ten times. The chain carries TRBV6-5 and TRBJ1-1, with D maybe TRBD1 (5 bases). V lost 1 base and J lost 3, with 9 bases in between. Per germline, CDR1 MNHEY and CDR2 SVGAGI. The CDR3 is 14 amino acids. The CDR3 nucleotides read TGTGCCAGCAGTTACTGGGGACCCGACACTGAAGCTTTCTTT. This encodes CASSYWGPDTEAFF.

Many counts were recorded for this clonotype. The genes are TRBV28 and TRBJ1-2; a weak D match, TRBD1 (5 bases). V lost 4 bases to trimming and J lost 0 bases, with 15 bases between them. The germline V gene has CDR1 MDHEN and CDR2 SYDVKM. The CDR3 loop spans 16 amino acids. For the CDR3, the DNA is TGTGCCAGCAGTTGGGATACGGGACGGGCTAACTATGGCTACACCTTC. It encodes CASSWDTGRANYGYTF.

The table lists this clonotype with many counts. The chain combines TRBV6-5 with TRBJ2-5; 8 bases match TRBD1. Germline-derived CDR1 and CDR2 are MNHEY and SVGAGI. The trim removed 6 bases at V and 4 bases at J, leaving 10 bases unmatched. The CDR3 totals 15 residues. The CDR3 DNA reads TGTGCCAGCAGCCACCTACCAGGGGGCGCAGAGACCCAGTACTTC. Translated: CASSHLPGGAETQYF.

J is TRBJ1-2 and V is TRBV7-9, with D maybe TRBD1 (5 bases). The V end lost 5 bases, the J end lost 1 base, and 11 bases lay between the germline ends. CDR1 and CDR2 (germline): SEHNR, FQNEAQ (reference sequence). The CDR3 is made up of 14 amino acids. CDR3 loop: CASSPAGGNYGYTF. The CDR3 bases are TGTGCCAGCAGCCCCGCGGGGGGTAACTATGGCTACACCTTC.

This clonotype was seen many times. This chain connects TRBV7-2 to TRBJ2-7; no clear D gene. CDR1 is SGHTA and CDR2 is FQGNSA in the germline V gene. The V gene lost 1 base and the J gene lost 2 bases, with 6 bases spanning the gap. The CDR3 extends over 13 amino acids. For the CDR3, the DNA is TGTGCCAGCAGCTTAGTGCAAGCCTACGAGCAGTACTTC. It codes for CASSLVQAYEQYF. The full variable domain, in which reference TRBV7-2 and TRBJ2-7 provide the parts outside the CDR3, is GAGVSQSPSNKVTEKGKDVELRCDPISGHTALYWYRQSLGQGLEFLIYFQGNSAPDKSGLPSDRFSAERTGGSVSTLTIQRTQQEDSAVYLCASSLVQAYEQYFGPGTRLTVT.

This clonotype was seen only a few times. The chain recombines TRBV24-1 with TRBJ2-2; TRBD1 matches 7 bases. The germline V gene has CDR1 KGHDR and CDR2 SFDVKD. CDR3 length: 14 amino acids. Germline trimming cut 2 bases from V and 4 bases from J; bases unmatched to any gene: 0. The CDR3 sequence is CATSDYRGTGELFF. Written as DNA, the CDR3 is TGTGCCACCAGTGATTACAGGGGCACCGGGGAGCTGTTTTTT.

The table lists this clonotype with many counts. The chain is built from TRBV6-5 and TRBJ1-1; maybe TRBD1 (5 bases). Deletions cut 7 bases from V and 5 bases from J, with 14 bases between. The length of the CDR3 is 13 residues. Per the germline V gene, CDR1 is MNHEY and CDR2 is SVGAGI. The DNA of the CDR3 is TGTGCCAGCACCACAGTTGGGGGGACTGAAGCTTTCTTT. Its protein product is CASTTVGGTEAFF.